Below, 30 T cell receptor beta chains from the same sample are listed, as sequenced in a study of T-cell memory formation after mild COVID-19. From the 5' RACE reads, TCRdb called clonotypes with MiXCR, one entry per CDR3 protein. The sample carries about 88,000 distinct CDR3 sequences, around a quarter recorded once. The specimen was PBMCs or a T cell subset sorted from them (not recorded which). All receptors derive from a man between 18 and 29 years old who had mild COVID-19 (a few samples of this study predate the infection). Cell type and time point are not known.

This clonotype has more than one count but fewer than ten. The chain couples TRBV9 to TRBJ2-1, with D perhaps TRBD1 (5 bases). The CDR3 contains 13 residues. The V gene's germline CDR1 is SGDLS and CDR2 YYNGEE. Trimming stripped 0 bases from V and 9 bases from J, with 10 bases between. The CDR3 loop reads CASSVGQGGEQFF. The CDR3 region has the DNA TGTGCCAGCAGCGTAGGGCAGGGTGGTGAGCAGTTCTTC.

The chain combines TRBV6-6 with TRBJ2-7, with 8 bases fitting TRBD1. This CDR3 has 14 residues. Germline values: CDR1 MNHNY, CDR2 SVGAGI (reference sequence). V lost 7 bases, J lost 2 bases, and 7 bases stayed unmatched. CDR3: CASTGTGYPYEQYF. CDR3 nucleotide sequence: TGTGCCAGCACGGGGACAGGATATCCCTACGAGCAGTACTTC.

This clonotype was detected only a few times. The chain is built from TRBV5-6 and TRBJ1-3, with a possible D match to TRBD1 (5 bases). The CDR3 consists of 14 residues. Germline CDR1 is SGHDT and CDR2 is YYEEEE. V was shortened by 1 base and J by 5 bases, with 10 bases between the two germline ends. DNA for the CDR3: TGTGCCAGCAGCTTGTCGGCGGGACGAAACACCATATATTTT. Translation: CASSLSAGRNTIYF.

This sequence joins TRBV18 and TRBJ2-5, with TRBD2 identical over 8 bases. Germline V CDR1 and CDR2: KGHSH, LQKENI. The CDR3 runs to 18 residues. The junction had 17 bases not matched to a gene; V was cut back by 3 bases and J by 5 bases. This CDR3 reads CASSPVVGSGAPQETQYF. CDR3 in DNA: TGTGCCAGCTCACCCGTGGTGGGTAGCGGGGCACCTCAGGAGACCCAGTACTTC.

This chain joins TRBV7-2 and TRBJ2-3, with no clear D. V was pared by 5 bases and J by 2 bases, with 11 bases between. The CDR3 is 14 residues long. In germline, CDR1 is SGHTA, CDR2 FQGNSA. As DNA, the CDR3 is TGTGCCAGCAGCCCCTGGGGTTCCACAGATACGCAGTATTTT. As protein: CASSPWGSTDTQYF.

The chain carries TRBV6-4 and TRBJ1-1; D unresolved. The germline V and J ends were trimmed by 1 base and 4 bases, with 7 bases remaining between them. CDR3 length: 13 residues. Germline CDR1 is MRHNA and CDR2 is SNTAGT. In DNA, the CDR3 is TGTGCCAGCAGTGACTGGGAAGGCACTGAAGCTTTCTTT. Encoded protein: CASSDWEGTEAFF.

This clonotype was seen only a few times. This chain uses TRBV10-3 with TRBJ2-5, with 10 bases aligning to TRBD1. This CDR3 contains 14 residues. The trim removed 4 bases at V and 4 bases at J, leaving 3 bases unmatched. Per germline, CDR1 ENHRY and CDR2 SYGVKD. CDR3 in amino acids: CAISGGQGRETQYF. CDR3 bases: TGTGCCATCAGTGGGGGACAGGGGAGAGAGACCCAGTACTTC.

The V and J genes are TRBV6-5 and TRBJ1-1, with TRBD1 matching 7 bases. V lost 2 bases to trimming and J lost 5 bases; unmatched junction nucleotides: 11. This CDR3 contains 16 residues. CDR1 is MNHEY, CDR2 SVGAGI, per germline. Here the CDR3 DNA reads TGTGCCAGCAGTTACCTGGAGACAGGGCAGGGGACTGAAGCTTTCTTT. It is translated as CASSYLETGQGTEAFF.

This CDR3 reads CASSLVWTGQNTEAFF. CDR3 DNA: TGTGCCAGCAGCTTAGTTTGGACAGGGCAGAACACTGAAGCTTTCTTT. The chain links TRBV7-2 to TRBJ1-1, with 8 positions matching TRBD1. The V and J ends lost 1 base and 1 base, in that order; junction bases with no gene match: 5. The CDR3 is 16 residues long. The germline V gene encodes CDR1 SGHTA and CDR2 FQGNSA.

The J gene is TRBJ1-4, the V gene TRBV12-3 or TRBV12-4; 7 positions agree with TRBD1. Trimming took 8 bases from V and 5 from J; bases not matched to a gene: 11. The CDR3 totals 15 residues. The DNA of the CDR3 is TGTGCCAGCCGTCGTCTGGGACAGCTAAATGAAAAACTGTTTTTT. It specifies CASRRLGQLNEKLFF.

V gene TRBV9 combines with J gene TRBJ2-7; D possibly uses TRBD1 or TRBD2 (6 bases each). The CDR3 length is 14 residues. CDR1 SGDLS and CDR2 YYNGEE come from the germline V gene. The V and J ends lost 4 bases and 6 bases respectively, with 17 bases between them. The CDR3 here is CASSPRGVTGEQYF. The CDR3 DNA follows: TGTGCCAGCAGCCCGAGGGGGGTTACGGGCGAGCAGTACTTC.

This sequence joins TRBV7-2 and TRBJ2-1; 10 bases align to TRBD1. Germline trimming cut 5 bases from V and 7 bases from J; bases unmatched to any gene: 8. The CDR3 length is 15 residues. Germline-derived CDR1 and CDR2 are SGHTA and FQGNSA. The CDR3 spells CASSTDRGRGNEQFF. The CDR3 DNA is TGTGCCAGCAGCACTGACAGGGGGCGCGGGAATGAGCAGTTCTTC.

This clonotype occurred a few times. This rearrangement joins TRBV6-2 or TRBV6-3 to TRBJ1-1, with D uncertain. Trimming removed 6 bases from V and 0 bases from J, with 2 bases in between. Germline V gene lookup returns CDR1 MNHEY and CDR2 SVGEGT. The CDR3 extends over 11 amino acids. CDR3 in DNA: TGTGCCAGCAGGGTGAACACTGAAGCTTTCTTT. Translated: CASRVNTEAFF.

This clonotype has more than one count but fewer than ten. The chain couples TRBV28 to TRBJ2-1; TRBD2 matches at 8 bases. V lost 6 bases and J lost 6; bases outside the gene matches: 4. The CDR3 runs to 13 residues. Germline CDR1 and CDR2: MDHEN and SYDVKM. The CDR3 loop reads CASSPTSGNEQFF. The CDR3, as DNA: TGTGCCAGCAGCCCCACTAGCGGCAATGAGCAGTTCTTC.

The chain has TRBV7-2 and TRBJ1-4; 8 bases agree with TRBD1. The CDR3 is 16 residues long. Unmatched junction bases numbered 5, after V lost 5 bases and J lost 0 bases. Germline V CDR1 and CDR2: SGHTA, FQGNSA. The DNA for the CDR3 is TGTGCCAGCAGCATAACAGGGGGTGCAACTAATGAAAAACTGTTTTTT. It translates to CASSITGGATNEKLFF.

This clonotype appeared a few times. V usage is TRBV27 and J usage is TRBJ1-1; 12 nucleotides match TRBD1. Germline loops: CDR1 MNHEY, CDR2 SMNVEV (reference sequence). The length of the CDR3 is 16 residues. The junction had 5 bases not matched to a gene; V was cut back by 6 bases and J by 0 bases. CDR3 amino acids: CASRSGDRGLNTEAFF. Here the CDR3 DNA reads TGTGCCAGCAGATCGGGGGACAGGGGGCTGAACACTGAAGCTTTCTTT.

This rearrangement joins TRBV6-2 or TRBV6-3 to TRBJ2-6; D is possibly TRBD2 (5 bases). V shed 4 bases and J shed 1 base, with 11 bases lying between them. This CDR3 contains 16 residues. The V gene's germline CDR1 is MNHEY and CDR2 SVGEGT. As DNA, the CDR3 is TGTGCCAGCAGTTTCCACGGGGATTCTGGGGCCAACGTCCTGACTTTC. Encoded protein: CASSFHGDSGANVLTF.

V is TRBV5-1 and J is TRBJ2-3, with D unclear. Per germline, CDR1 SGHRS and CDR2 YFSETQ. Trimming removed 1 base from V and 4 bases from J, with 13 bases in between. The CDR3 has 15 amino acids. CDR3 DNA: TGCGCCAGCAGCTTGATCGGGTCCTCGGCAGATACGCAGTATTTT. Residues: CASSLIGSSADTQYF.

This clonotype was seen only a few times. V usage is TRBV25-1 and J usage is TRBJ2-1, with D maybe TRBD2 (6 bases). The CDR3 covers 15 residues. Germline lookup yields CDR1 MGHDK and CDR2 SYGVNS. Trimming cost V 6 bases and J 7 bases, with 19 bases left between them. CDR3 DNA: TGTGCCAGCAGCTCATTCCGGGAGCCCGGGAATGAGCAGTTCTTC. Its protein product is CASSSFREPGNEQFF.

The rearrangement links TRBV6-6 to TRBJ1-1, with 8 nucleotides matching TRBD1. This CDR3 contains 16 residues. The germline gives CDR1 MNHNY, CDR2 SVGAGI (reference sequence). The V and J ends lost 2 bases and 6 bases, in that order; junction bases with no gene match: 11. DNA for the CDR3: TGTGCCAGCAGTTACGAGAGACAGGGGTCCGGCGCTGAAGCTTTCTTT. Translating gives CASSYERQGSGAEAFF.

This clonotype was detected a few times. The chain couples TRBV2 to TRBJ2-7; D gene uncertain. Germline V gene sequence: CDR1 SNHLY, CDR2 FYNNEI. The V gene lost 7 bases and the J gene lost 2 bases, with 9 bases spanning the gap. The CDR3 totals 12 residues. The CDR3 region has the DNA TGTGCCAGCATTGGGGTGGCCTACGAGCAGTACTTC. Translated: CASIGVAYEQYF.

This clonotype was detected a few times. This chain uses TRBV6-5 with TRBJ2-5, with D perhaps matching TRBD2 (6 bases). The CDR3 length is 15 residues. V lost 0 bases to trimming and J lost 0 bases, with 8 bases between them. Germline-derived CDR1 and CDR2 are MNHEY and SVGAGI. This CDR3 is CASSYSGGNQETQYF. The CDR3 coding sequence is TGTGCCAGCAGTTACTCTGGGGGGAACCAAGAGACCCAGTACTTC.

This clonotype was counted once. V and J are TRBV11-2 and TRBJ1-4, with 9 nucleotides matching TRBD1. This CDR3 region has 12 residues. The V gene end was trimmed by 7 bases and the J gene end by 11 bases; junction bases not matched to a gene: 5. Germline lookup yields CDR1 SGHAT and CDR2 FQNNGV. Here the CDR3 reads CASTYTGGKLFF. The CDR3 coding sequence is TGTGCCAGCACTTACACAGGGGGCAAACTGTTTTTT.

Only a few counts were recorded for this clonotype. The chain couples TRBV7-8 to TRBJ1-3, with D perhaps matching TRBD1 (5 bases). V was clipped by 1 base and J by 0 bases, with 13 bases between them. This CDR3 has 17 amino acids. The V gene's germline CDR1 is SGHVS and CDR2 FQNEAQ. In DNA form, the CDR3 reads TGTGCCAGCAGCTTAGTCTACAGGAAGAGCTCTGGAAACACCATATATTTT. It translates to CASSLVYRKSSGNTIYF.

The chain combines TRBV12-3 or TRBV12-4 with TRBJ1-5; D uncertain. The CDR3 has 16 amino acids. Trimming stripped 0 bases from V and 0 bases from J, with 9 bases between. CDR3 amino acids: CASSLANYHSNQPQHF. As DNA, the CDR3 is TGTGCCAGCAGTTTAGCAAATTATCATAGCAATCAGCCCCAGCATTTT.

The chain joins TRBV6-2 or TRBV6-3 to TRBJ1-2, with TRBD1 matching over 10 bases. Unmatched junction bases numbered 6, after V lost 6 bases and J lost 8 bases. Germline V lookup: CDR1 MNHEY, CDR2 SVGEGT. The CDR3 is 13 residues long. The CDR3: CASSSTGGEGYTF. CDR3 in DNA: TGTGCCAGCAGCTCGACAGGGGGCGAAGGCTACACCTTC.

This clonotype was seen many times. CDR3 in DNA: TGTGCCAGCAGCAAATTTCACTGCCTCCAAGAGACCCAGTACTTC. Its protein product is CASSKFHCLQETQYF. The chain joins TRBV21-1 to TRBJ2-5. TRBV21-1 is a listed pseudogene. The CDR3 totals 15 residues.

This clonotype occurred once. This chain uses TRBV27 with TRBJ1-1; D is unclear. Between the trimmed V and J ends, which lost 6 bases and 13 bases, there was a span of 9 bases. The CDR3 spans 9 residues. Looked up from germline, CDR1 is MNHEY and CDR2 is SMNVEV (reference sequence). The CDR3 DNA follows: TGTGCCAGCAGGGGGAGAGATTTCTTT. Amino acid sequence: CASRGRDFF.

The chain carries TRBV27 and TRBJ2-7; 8 nucleotides match TRBD2. V lost 3 bases, J lost 2 bases, and 9 bases stayed unmatched. This CDR3 comprises 16 residues. Germline CDR1 reads MNHEY; CDR2 reads SMNVEV (reference sequence). CDR3 protein: CASSLSSVAGTYEQYF. CDR3 sequence (DNA): TGTGCCAGCAGTTTGAGTTCCGTAGCGGGGACCTACGAGCAGTACTTC.

This chain connects TRBV18 to TRBJ2-3; 10 bases align to TRBD1. CDR3 length: 16 residues. The ends lost 4 bases at V and 2 bases at J; junction bases unmatched: 6. Germline V gene data show CDR1 as KGHSH and CDR2 as LQKENI. The CDR3 protein is CASSRPGQGYTDTQYF. The CDR3 DNA is TGTGCCAGCTCACGGCCGGGACAGGGGTACACAGATACGCAGTATTTT.